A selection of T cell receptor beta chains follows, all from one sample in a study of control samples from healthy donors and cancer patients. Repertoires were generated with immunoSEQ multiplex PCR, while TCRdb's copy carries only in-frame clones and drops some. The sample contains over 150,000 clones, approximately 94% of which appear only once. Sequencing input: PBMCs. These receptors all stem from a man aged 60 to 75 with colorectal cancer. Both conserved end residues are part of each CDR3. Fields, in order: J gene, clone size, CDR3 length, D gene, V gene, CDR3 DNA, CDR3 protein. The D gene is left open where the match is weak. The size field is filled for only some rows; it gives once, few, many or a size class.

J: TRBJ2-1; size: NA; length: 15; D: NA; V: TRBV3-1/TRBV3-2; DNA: TGTGCCAGCAGCCCCGGGACGGGGGCCCCCAATGAGCAGTTCTTC; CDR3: CASSPGTGAPNEQFF
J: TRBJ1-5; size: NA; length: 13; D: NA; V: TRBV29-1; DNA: TGCAGCGTTCGAAAGGGGAACGATCAGCCCCAGCATTTT; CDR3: CSVRKGNDQPQHF
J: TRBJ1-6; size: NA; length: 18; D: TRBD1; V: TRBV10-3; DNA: TGTGCCATCAGTGACCATGGACAGGGAAGCTCCTATAATTCACCCCTCCACTTT; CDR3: CAISDHGQGSSYNSPLHF
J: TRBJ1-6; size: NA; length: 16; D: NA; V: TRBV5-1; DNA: TGCGCCAGCAGCCCCGGTGGTAGCTCCTATAATTCACCCCTCCACTTT; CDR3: CASSPGGSSYNSPLHF
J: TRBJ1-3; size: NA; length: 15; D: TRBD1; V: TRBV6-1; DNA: TGTGCCAGCAGTGACCAACAGGGGAGTAGAAACACCATATATTTT; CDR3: CASSDQQGSRNTIYF
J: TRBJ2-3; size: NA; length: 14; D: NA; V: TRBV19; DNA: TGTGCCAGTAGTATTAGGGCCAGCACAGATACGCAGTATTTT; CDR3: CASSIRASTDTQYF
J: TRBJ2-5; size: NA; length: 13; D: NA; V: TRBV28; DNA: TGTGCCAGCCGGGGTGGGGATGGAGAGACCCAGTACTTC; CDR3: CASRGGDGETQYF
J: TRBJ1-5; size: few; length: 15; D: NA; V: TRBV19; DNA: TGTGCCAGTAGTATAGACAGGGCCGGGAATCAGCCCCAGCATTTT; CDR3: CASSIDRAGNQPQHF
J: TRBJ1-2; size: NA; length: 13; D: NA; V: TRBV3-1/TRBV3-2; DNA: TGTGCCAGCAGCCAAGTCGAGAGGAACGGCTACACCTTC; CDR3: CASSQVERNGYTF
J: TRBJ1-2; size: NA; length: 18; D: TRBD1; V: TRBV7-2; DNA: TGTGCCAGCAGCTTAGTGGGGACAGGGAACGGGGGAGGAGATGGCTACACCTTC; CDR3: CASSLVGTGNGGGDGYTF
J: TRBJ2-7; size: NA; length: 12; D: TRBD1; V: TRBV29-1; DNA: TGCAGCGTTGATGACAGGGGTCACGAGCAGTACTTC; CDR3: CSVDDRGHEQYF